The clone carrying this T cell receptor (beta chain) was picked up a small number of times. Its specificity is not known. These data come from a study of beta chain features in type 1 diabetes. Whole-study results and caveats: Whether HLA type affects TCRB rearrangement stayed undetermined in the present work. All four CD4+ subsets of Type 1 diabetes patients contained TCRB CDR3s that were moderately but significantly shorter. Compared with healthy donors, patients appeared to share more similar naive, central memory and regulatory TCRB repertoires.

Investigators reverse transcribed all isolated RNA, so they sequenced expressed TCRB transcripts. Sequenced naive, central memory and regulatory T cell samples produced an average of roughly 3.6 million reads. TCRdb's copy holds only in-frame clones and misses some; the assay was immunoSEQ multiplex PCR. Of roughly 700,000 clones in the sample, around an eighth were seen once. This CDR3 has 16 amino acids. Germline V CDR1 and CDR2: KGHSH, LQKENI. The J segment lost 0 bases and the V segment lost 0 bases, leaving 4 bases of the junction unmatched. This clonotype was obtained from a man younger than 30 with type 1 diabetes. The chain links TRBV18 to TRBJ2-7, with 8 positions matching TRBD2. The source material was naive CD4+ T cells from blood. CDR3 sequence (DNA): TGTGCCAGCTCACCACCGCTAGCGGGTTCCTCCTACGAGCAGTACTTC. Protein: CASSPPLAGSSYEQYF.